These T cell receptor beta chains were read from a single sample in a study of brain T cells in children with intractable seizures. Method: immunoSEQ multiplex PCR; TCRdb's copy keeps in-frame clones and lacks some. The table includes about 320,000 clones, 93% detected once. Sequencing used peripheral blood, obtained 4 to 5 months after surgery. These receptors originate from a boy less than two years old with tuberous sclerosis and intractable seizures. CDR3s include the opening cysteine and the closing phenylalanine or tryptophan. Fields, in order: clone size, J gene, CDR3 length, V gene, CDR3 protein. Clone size appears in some rows only: once, few, many, or a class for an expanded clone.

clone_size: .
j_call: TRBJ1-3
cdr3_length: 15
v_call: TRBV7-2
cdr3_aa: CASSLGGGSGNTIYF

clone_size: .
j_call: TRBJ2-1
cdr3_length: 19
v_call: TRBV6-2/TRBV6-3
cdr3_aa: CASSSWSPGQPGGGGEQFF

clone_size: .
j_call: TRBJ2-7
cdr3_length: 11
v_call: TRBV25-1
cdr3_aa: CASTMGPKQYF

clone_size: .
j_call: TRBJ1-5
cdr3_length: 13
v_call: TRBV27
cdr3_aa: CASSFRGDQPQHF

clone_size: .
j_call: TRBJ2-7
cdr3_length: 13
v_call: TRBV5-1
cdr3_aa: CASSLAGTYEQYF

clone_size: .
j_call: TRBJ2-5
cdr3_length: 15
v_call: TRBV2
cdr3_aa: CASSDSRAHGGTQYF

clone_size: once
j_call: TRBJ2-1
cdr3_length: 14
v_call: TRBV2
cdr3_aa: CASTLRLGNYEQFF

clone_size: .
j_call: TRBJ2-1
cdr3_length: 15
v_call: TRBV27
cdr3_aa: CASRQDRALYNEQFF

clone_size: .
j_call: TRBJ2-5
cdr3_length: 13
v_call: TRBV20-1
cdr3_aa: CSASTSFQETQYF

clone_size: .
j_call: TRBJ1-2
cdr3_length: 13
v_call: TRBV7-2
cdr3_aa: CASSLATDYGYTF

clone_size: .
j_call: TRBJ2-7
cdr3_length: 15
v_call: TRBV4-1
cdr3_aa: CASSLRGTSSYEQYF

clone_size: .
j_call: TRBJ2-1
cdr3_length: 16
v_call: TRBV5-6
cdr3_aa: CASSLPWASGISEQFF

clone_size: .
j_call: TRBJ1-4
cdr3_length: 15
v_call: TRBV5-8
cdr3_aa: CASSALRQGREKLFF

clone_size: .
j_call: TRBJ1-1
cdr3_length: 16
v_call: TRBV25-1
cdr3_aa: CASSDQYAGKYTEAFF

clone_size: .
j_call: TRBJ1-5
cdr3_length: 15
v_call: TRBV2
cdr3_aa: CASSEVGDLHQPQHF

clone_size: .
j_call: TRBJ1-6
cdr3_length: 15
v_call: TRBV28
cdr3_aa: CASTLRPGWNSPLHF

clone_size: .
j_call: TRBJ1-4
cdr3_length: 15
v_call: TRBV9
cdr3_aa: CASSGTGGTNEKLFF

clone_size: few
j_call: TRBJ1-1
cdr3_length: 17
v_call: TRBV4-2
cdr3_aa: CASSQTPGQGMNTEAFF

clone_size: .
j_call: TRBJ2-3
cdr3_length: 13
v_call: TRBV27
cdr3_aa: CASSLAWAASPYF

clone_size: .
j_call: TRBJ1-2
cdr3_length: 15
v_call: TRBV4-1
cdr3_aa: CASSQIAGKNYGYTF

clone_size: .
j_call: TRBJ1-4
cdr3_length: 14
v_call: TRBV7-9
cdr3_aa: CASSPRGGNEKLFF

clone_size: .
j_call: TRBJ2-5
cdr3_length: 17
v_call: TRBV4-1
cdr3_aa: CASSQVLAGGGQETQYF

clone_size: .
j_call: TRBJ1-2
cdr3_length: 13
v_call: TRBV28
cdr3_aa: CASSFGRHYGYTF

clone_size: .
j_call: TRBJ2-1
cdr3_length: 14
v_call: TRBV30
cdr3_aa: CACSTETRVNEQFF

clone_size: .
j_call: TRBJ2-1
cdr3_length: 13
v_call: TRBV6-5
cdr3_aa: CASKPGQGNEQFF

clone_size: .
j_call: TRBJ2-3
cdr3_length: 15
v_call: TRBV7-9
cdr3_aa: CASSLATEGTDTQYF

clone_size: .
j_call: TRBJ2-1
cdr3_length: 15
v_call: TRBV4-2
cdr3_aa: CASSSGTSEVNEQFF

clone_size: .
j_call: TRBJ2-1
cdr3_length: 16
v_call: TRBV10-3
cdr3_aa: CAISEIYSGTHNEQFF

clone_size: .
j_call: TRBJ2-2
cdr3_length: 18
v_call: TRBV5-1
cdr3_aa: CASSSRTGFIANTGELFF

clone_size: .
j_call: TRBJ1-2
cdr3_length: 12
v_call: TRBV3-1/TRBV3-2
cdr3_aa: CASSQGGGGYTF

clone_size: .
j_call: TRBJ1-2
cdr3_length: 14
v_call: TRBV4-1
cdr3_aa: CASSQVGANYGYTF

clone_size: .
j_call: TRBJ2-2
cdr3_length: 12
v_call: TRBV3-1/TRBV3-2
cdr3_aa: CASSQLDGGVFF

clone_size: .
j_call: TRBJ2-5
cdr3_length: 15
v_call: TRBV3-1/TRBV3-2
cdr3_aa: CASSQDRIRVETQYF

clone_size: few
j_call: TRBJ1-6
cdr3_length: 14
v_call: TRBV15
cdr3_aa: CATSRDRLGSPLHF

clone_size: .
j_call: TRBJ2-7
cdr3_length: 16
v_call: TRBV28
cdr3_aa: CASSLLAGGRWYEQYF

clone_size: .
j_call: TRBJ1-1
cdr3_length: 13
v_call: TRBV9
cdr3_aa: CASSVVQEMKAFF

clone_size: .
j_call: TRBJ1-2
cdr3_length: 15
v_call: TRBV11-3
cdr3_aa: CASSLGGYSHYGYTF

clone_size: .
j_call: TRBJ2-7
cdr3_length: 14
v_call: TRBV7-2
cdr3_aa: CASSFSGGDYEQYF

clone_size: .
j_call: TRBJ1-3
cdr3_length: 16
v_call: TRBV15
cdr3_aa: CATSRDHGRSGNTIYF

clone_size: .
j_call: TRBJ2-7
cdr3_length: 16
v_call: TRBV30
cdr3_aa: CAWRRAIAGLRGEQYF

clone_size: once
j_call: TRBJ2-1
cdr3_length: 14
v_call: TRBV28
cdr3_aa: CASSLMGNYNEQFF

clone_size: .
j_call: TRBJ1-1
cdr3_length: 15
v_call: TRBV6-5
cdr3_aa: CASSYRGLYFTEAFF

clone_size: .
j_call: TRBJ2-1
cdr3_length: 20
v_call: TRBV4-1
cdr3_aa: CASSQDFPAGVVSSYNEQFF

clone_size: .
j_call: TRBJ2-3
cdr3_length: 14
v_call: TRBV9
cdr3_aa: CASSVGQGSDTQYF

clone_size: once
j_call: TRBJ1-5
cdr3_length: 12
v_call: TRBV12-3/TRBV12-4
cdr3_aa: CASTFGHSAQHF

clone_size: .
j_call: TRBJ2-3
cdr3_length: 19
v_call: TRBV2
cdr3_aa: CASSPYPTGRTASTDTQYF

clone_size: .
j_call: TRBJ1-2
cdr3_length: 14
v_call: TRBV5-4
cdr3_aa: CASSSQTDLFGYTF

clone_size: .
j_call: TRBJ1-3
cdr3_length: 17
v_call: TRBV27
cdr3_aa: CASSPREGAMIGNTIYF

clone_size: .
j_call: TRBJ1-5
cdr3_length: 14
v_call: TRBV10-3
cdr3_aa: CAISIGQGNQPQHF